This T cell receptor beta chain appears in the sequencing data of a study of T cell responses to AZD1222 COVID-19 vaccine (TCRdb year 2021). Some background on the complete study: A total of roughly 240 trial participants underwent TCR sequencing, of whom some 210 received two doses of AZD1222 and around 26 received two doses of the MenACWY control vaccine. Trial participants were enrolled by age into subgroups of 18-55, 56-69 and 70-plus years, and 148, 28 and 57 TCR-sequenced participants, respectively, were included in these subgroups.

This sample's time point label indicates: about 28 days (+/-7) after the second vaccine dose. Because spike-specific TCR depth and breadth did not differ between the two schedules, AZD1222 recipients who got a second dose at roughly 4 weeks were pooled with those who got a second dose at roughly 12 weeks. Vaccinee samples came from UK trials COV001 and COV002, including a single-blind randomized controlled phase 2/3 trial of AZD1222 (ChAdOx1 nCoV-19) in healthy adults. For TCRbeta chain sequencing, PBMC samples were collected from trial participants at day 0 and at day 28 after the second dose. The germline V gene (reference sequence) sets CDR1 to LNHDA and CDR2 to SQIVND. Taken from cysteine to phenylalanine, the CDR3 has 14 residues. Only the CDR3 portion is preserved as DNA: 42 bases, with reading frame beginning at the first base. V is shortened by 6 bases, J by 5 bases, and the region joining them spans 16 bases.

Beyond this particular receptor, the publication reports: Nearly half of unique spike-specific TCRs reportedly recognized epitopes outside regions mutated in the B.1.351 and B.1.1.7 variants. Vaccine-associated CD4 TCRs spanned the whole spike protein, with dominant responses in regions 160-218 and 743-854. The 56-69-year group was small, and its depth increase did not reach significance, likely because of low power. After two AZD1222 doses, spike-specific TCR breadth and depth were significantly higher than at day 0 and than in MenACWY recipients. Conclusions about previously exposed vaccinees are limited, since just a handful of AZD1222 recipients were seropositive for SARS-CoV-2 at baseline. Most participants were white British and females outnumbered males, and the authors suggested that clonal diversity may have been underestimated. Because no day 14 peak-response samples were available, the repertoires could be characterized only after the peak T cell response.

As concerns this clone: Its cognate antigen has yet to be identified. Base qualities are not recorded, but no much larger clone differs from it by a single base.

The CDR3 regions of human TCRbeta chains were analyzed by immunosequencing. As for how the authors treated the data: Repertoire TCRs were matched against a reference library of SARS-CoV-2-specific TCRs generated with the MIRA antigen-specificity platform. Breadth was defined as the fraction of unique TCRs that were SARS-CoV-2-associated, and depth was defined as the fraction of total T cells that were SARS-CoV-2-associated. Using the MIRA data, each spike-specific TCR was assigned both to the spike region to which the TCR was reactive and to a CD4 or CD8 class. Log10-transformed breadth and depth values were compared by one-way ANOVA with Sidak's multiple comparisons tests. Sourced from immuneACCESS, this table was stored by TCRdb with only in-frame sequences that have V and J called. A share of the clones is absent; for the studies checked, an unresolved V gene accounts for under half, and the remainder has no known explanation. V and J calls and clone size are copied from that table; D and trimming were computed from the DNA. The sample table shows around 130,000 clones, and 85% to 90% are seen once. Of the sample, approximately 3% falls within the top ten clones.

The sequence links TRBV19 to TRBJ1-1; the D segment could be TRBD1, given 5 matching bases. The TCR was taken from an adult who received the AZD1222 COVID-19 vaccine. This specimen consisted of peripheral blood, obtained 28 days after the second AZD1222 dose. In nucleotide form, the sequence is TGTGCCAGTAGGCTTGTTACAGGACTAACTGAAGCTTTCTTT. This yields the protein CASRLVTGLTEAFF.